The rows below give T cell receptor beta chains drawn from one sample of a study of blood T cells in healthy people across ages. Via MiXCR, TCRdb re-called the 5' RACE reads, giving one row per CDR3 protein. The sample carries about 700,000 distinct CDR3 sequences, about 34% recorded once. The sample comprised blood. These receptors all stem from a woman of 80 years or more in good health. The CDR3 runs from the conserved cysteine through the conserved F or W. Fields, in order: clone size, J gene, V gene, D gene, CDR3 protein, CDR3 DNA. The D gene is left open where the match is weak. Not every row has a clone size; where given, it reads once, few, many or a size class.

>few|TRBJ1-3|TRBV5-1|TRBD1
CASSPAQGADTIYF
TGCGCCAGCAGCCCCGCGCAGGGGGCAGACACCATATATTTT
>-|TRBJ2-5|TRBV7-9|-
CASSLAETQSVTQYF
TGTGCCAGCAGCTTAGCAGAGACCCAGTCGGTGACCCAGTACTTC
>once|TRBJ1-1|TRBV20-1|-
CSAAQGRLGAFF
TGCAGTGCTGCCCAAGGAAGGCTTGGGGCTTTCTTT
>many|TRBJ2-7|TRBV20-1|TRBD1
CSAREGTVSYEQYF
TGCAGTGCTAGAGAGGGGACAGTCTCCTACGAGCAGTACTTC
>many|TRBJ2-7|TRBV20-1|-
CSATGSPNEQYF
TGCAGTGCTACAGGATCCCCTAACGAGCAGTACTTC
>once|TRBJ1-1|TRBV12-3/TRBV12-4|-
CASSLRQTMNTGAFF
TGTGCCAGCAGTTTACGGCAGACCATGAACACTGGAGCTTTCTTT
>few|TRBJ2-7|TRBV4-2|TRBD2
CASSQDSASGSYEQYF
TGTGCCAGCAGCCAAGATTCGGCTAGCGGGAGCTACGAGCAGTACTTC
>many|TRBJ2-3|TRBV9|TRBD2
CASSNSGGDTDTQYF
TGTGCCAGCAGTAATAGCGGGGGCGACACAGATACGCAGTATTTT
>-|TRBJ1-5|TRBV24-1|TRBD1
CATSDHRTGVNQPQHF
TGTGCCACCAGTGATCACCGGACAGGGGTCAATCAGCCCCAGCATTTT
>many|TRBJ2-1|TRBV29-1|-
CSANLQGKHNEQFF
TGCAGCGCCAACCTACAGGGAAAGCACAATGAGCAGTTCTTC
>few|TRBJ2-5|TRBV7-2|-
CASSHDSQETQYF
TGTGCCAGCAGCCATGACAGTCAAGAGACCCAGTACTTC
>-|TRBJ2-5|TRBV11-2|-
CASSLTCNEQYF
TGTGCCAGCAGCCTGACTTGCAATGAGCAGTACTTC
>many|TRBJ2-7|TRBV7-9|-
CASSLHQSSYEQYF
TGTGCCAGCAGCTTGCACCAGAGCTCCTACGAGCAGTACTTC
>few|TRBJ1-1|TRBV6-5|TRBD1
CASSRGPTEAFF
TGTGCCAGCAGTAGGGGGCCCACTGAAGCTTTCTTT
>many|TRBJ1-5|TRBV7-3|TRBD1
CASSLEDRGPVHSNQPQHF
TGTGCCAGCAGCTTAGAGGACAGGGGGCCGGTCCATAGCAATCAGCCCCAGCATTTT
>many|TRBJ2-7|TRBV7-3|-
CASSYTGLSTYEQYF
TGTGCCAGCAGCTATACAGGTCTATCGACCTACGAGCAGTACTTC
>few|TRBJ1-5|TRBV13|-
CASSSGRSQPQHF
TGTGCCAGCAGCTCCGGTCGCTCTCAGCCCCAGCATTTT
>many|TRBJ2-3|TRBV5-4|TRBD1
CASSSGQGTDTQYF
TGTGCCAGCAGCTCGGGACAGGGCACAGATACGCAGTATTTT
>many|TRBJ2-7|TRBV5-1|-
CASSWRNEQYF
TGCGCCAGCAGCTGGAGAAACGAGCAGTACTTC
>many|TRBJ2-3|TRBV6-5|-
CASSRASTDTQYF
TGTGCCAGCAGTAGGGCTAGCACAGATACGCAGTATTTT
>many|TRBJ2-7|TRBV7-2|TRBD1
CASSWDRVEQYF
TGTGCCAGCAGCTGGGACAGGGTCGAGCAGTACTTC
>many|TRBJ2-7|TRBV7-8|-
CASNYRAWDEQYF
TGTGCCAGCAATTACCGGGCCTGGGACGAGCAGTACTTC
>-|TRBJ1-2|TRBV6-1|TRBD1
CASSEVRDRRANYGYTF
TGTGCCAGCAGTGAAGTCCGGGACAGGAGAGCTAACTATGGCTACACCTTC
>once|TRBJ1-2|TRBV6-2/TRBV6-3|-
CASRTGQLYGYTF
TGTGCCAGCAGGACAGGACAGCTCTATGGCTACACCTTC
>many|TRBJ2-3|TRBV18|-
CAIKDIFTDTQYF
TGTGCCATCAAGGACATCTTCACAGATACGCAGTATTTT
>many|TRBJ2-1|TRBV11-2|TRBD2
CASSFKLLAGAYNEQFF
TGTGCCAGCAGCTTCAAGCTACTAGCGGGGGCCTACAATGAGCAGTTCTTC
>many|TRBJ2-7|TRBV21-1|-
CASSKAGRQGGYEQYF
TGTGCCAGCAGCAAAGCTGGGAGACAGGGGGGCTACGAGCAGTACTTC
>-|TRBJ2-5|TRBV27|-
CASSFRQAPPRQTQYF
TGTGCCAGCAGTTTCCGTCAGGCGCCTCCGCGACAGACCCAGTACTTC
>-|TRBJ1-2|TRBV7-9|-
CASSLAVRVDYGYTF
TGTGCCAGCAGCTTAGCCGTACGTGTGGACTATGGCTACACCTTC
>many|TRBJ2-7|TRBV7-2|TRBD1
CASRTGTGGPYEQYF
TGTGCCAGCAGAACCGGGACAGGGGGGCCCTACGAGCAGTACTTC
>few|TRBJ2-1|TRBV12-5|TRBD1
CASGLVGDRAQGEQFF
TGTGCTAGTGGTTTGGTAGGCGACAGGGCTCAGGGTGAGCAGTTCTTC
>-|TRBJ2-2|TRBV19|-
CASGRGAGGGTGELFF
TGTGCCAGCGGCAGGGGCGCGGGTGGGGGGACCGGGGAGCTGTTTTTT
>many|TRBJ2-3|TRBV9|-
CASSVGPGWDTDTQYF
TGTGCCAGCAGCGTAGGTCCGGGGTGGGACACAGATACGCAGTATTTT
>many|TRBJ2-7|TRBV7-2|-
CASSLDSSSRNLYEQYF
TGTGCCAGCAGCTTAGATTCTTCATCTCGGAATCTCTACGAGCAGTACTTC
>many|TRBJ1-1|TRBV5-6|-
CASSSWWQGRNTEAFF
TGTGCCAGCAGCTCCTGGTGGCAGGGGCGGAACACTGAAGCTTTCTTT
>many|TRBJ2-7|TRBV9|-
CASSAALGSSYEQYF
TGTGCCAGCAGCGCCGCCTTGGGTAGCTCCTACGAGCAGTACTTC
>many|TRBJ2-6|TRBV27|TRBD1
CASSRATGSLGANVLTF
TGTGCCAGCAGTCGAGCGACAGGGAGTTTAGGGGCCAACGTCCTGACTTTC
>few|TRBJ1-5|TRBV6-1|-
CASRRQEGIQPQHF
TGTGCCAGCAGGCGGCAGGAGGGTATCCAGCCCCAGCATTTT
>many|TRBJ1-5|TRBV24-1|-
CATSDLPQKESFLFVQPQHF
TGTGCCACCAGTGATTTGCCTCAGAAGGAATCCTTCCTATTTGTACAGCCCCAGCATTTT
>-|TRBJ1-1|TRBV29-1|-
CSVEGGLTEAFF
TGCAGCGTCGAAGGGGGTTTGACTGAAGCTTTCTTT
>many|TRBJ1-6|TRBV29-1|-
CSVETGNNSPLHF
TGCAGCGTTGAAACAGGCAATAATTCACCCCTCCACTTT